This TCR beta chain was recorded in a study of T cell responses to AZD1222 COVID-19 vaccine. Second-dose timings of about 4 or about 12 weeks were pooled. As for this clone: Its matching antigen is unknown.

Study outcomes and limitations: The study identified only 6 or 7 AZD1222 recipients as seropositive at baseline.

The table came from immunoSEQ multiplex PCR; TCRdb's copy has only in-frame clones and leaves some out. Of 100,000 to 150,000 clones in the sample, more than 65% were seen once. CDR3 length equals 14 residues. Germline lookup yields CDR1 LGHNA and CDR2 YSLEER. With 6 bases clipped from V and 4 bases from J, the junction kept 6 bases outside the gene matches. The TCR sequence derives from an adult who received the AZD1222 COVID-19 vaccine. The V call is TRBV4-3, the J call TRBJ2-3, with 8 bases matching TRBD1. The sample was peripheral blood, taken 28 days after the second AZD1222 dose. CDR3 nucleotides: TGCGCCAGCAGTCTTAGGACAGGGTCAGATACGCAGTATTTT. Translation: CASSLRTGSDTQYF.